Reported below is one T cell receptor (beta chain). The sample has other DNA sequences that encode this CDR3 too. TCRdb's table, derived via immunoSEQ multiplex PCR, lists solely in-frame clones and lacks some. The table shows 250,000 or so clones, with approximately 88% occurring only once. This sample is part of a study of Ad26.COV2.S vaccination and SARS-CoV-2 variants. The treatment was: some 20 received Ad26.COV2.S at low or high dose, single or two shots; roughly five received placebo; per-sample allocation not given. The study sampled participants on day 63 after the first vaccine or placebo injection. Per germline, CDR1 MNHNS and CDR2 SASEGT. V shed 2 bases and J 1 base; nucleotides not matched to a gene: 0. There are 15 residues in the CDR3.

This clonotype was sampled from a person between 18 and 59 years old who received the Ad26.COV2.S COVID-19 vaccine or a placebo. This specimen was peripheral blood, taken in a trial of Ad26.COV2.S vaccine versus placebo. This chain joins TRBV6-1 and TRBJ2-5, with 11 positions matching TRBD2. Here the CDR3 DNA reads TGTGCCAGCAGTGAACTAGCGGGGGGCCAAGAGACCCAGTACTTC. Its translation: CASSELAGGQETQYF.